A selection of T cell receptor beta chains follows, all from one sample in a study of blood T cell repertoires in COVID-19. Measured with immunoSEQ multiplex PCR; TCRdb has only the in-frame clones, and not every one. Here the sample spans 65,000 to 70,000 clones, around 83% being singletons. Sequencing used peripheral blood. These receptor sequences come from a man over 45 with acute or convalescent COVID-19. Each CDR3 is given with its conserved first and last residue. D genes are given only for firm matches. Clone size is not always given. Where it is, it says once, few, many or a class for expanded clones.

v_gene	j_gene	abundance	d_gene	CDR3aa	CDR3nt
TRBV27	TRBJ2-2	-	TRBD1	CASTQRDRGTGELFF	TGTGCCAGCACCCAAAGGGACAGGGGCACCGGGGAGCTGTTTTTT
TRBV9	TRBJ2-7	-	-	CASSVGPEAYEQYF	TGTGCCAGCAGCGTAGGTCCAGAGGCCTACGAGCAGTACTTC
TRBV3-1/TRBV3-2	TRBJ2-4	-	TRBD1	CASRPTGGEAKNIQYF	TGTGCCAGCAGACCGACAGGGGGGGAGGCCAAAAACATTCAGTACTTC
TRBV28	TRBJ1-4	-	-	CASSLYPSGAAEKLFF	TGTGCCAGCAGTTTATACCCAAGTGGAGCCGCTGAAAAACTGTTTTTT
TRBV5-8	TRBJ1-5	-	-	CASSFPLRHSNQPQHF	TGTGCCAGCAGCTTCCCTTTACGACATAGCAATCAGCCCCAGCATTTT
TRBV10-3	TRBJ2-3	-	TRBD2	CAITASGRNTDTQYF	TGTGCCATCACCGCTAGCGGGAGGAACACAGATACGCAGTATTTT
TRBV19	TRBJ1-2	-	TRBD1	CATPRQGFYGYTF	TGTGCCACCCCGCGACAGGGATTCTATGGCTACACCTTC
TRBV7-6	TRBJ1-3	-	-	CASSPTSGGGNTIYF	TGTGCCAGCAGCCCAACCTCAGGAGGTGGAAACACCATATATTTT
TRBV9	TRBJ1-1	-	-	CASSPRGDSEAFF	TGTGCCAGCAGCCCCCGTGGCGACAGCGAAGCTTTCTTT
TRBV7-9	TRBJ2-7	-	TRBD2	CASSPTSGGSEQYF	TGTGCCAGCAGCCCCACTAGCGGGGGAAGTGAGCAGTACTTC
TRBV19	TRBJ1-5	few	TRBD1	CASSLGTGAGNQPQHF	TGTGCCAGTAGTCTTGGCACAGGGGCCGGCAATCAGCCCCAGCATTTT
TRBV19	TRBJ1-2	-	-	CASSIGTAGGYGYTF	TGTGCCAGTAGTATAGGGACAGCGGGGGGCTATGGCTACACCTTC
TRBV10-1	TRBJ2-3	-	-	CASSESIGGAPSTDTQYF	TGCGCCAGCAGTGAGTCAATCGGGGGAGCACCTAGCACAGATACGCAGTATTTT
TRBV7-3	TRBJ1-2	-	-	CASSPGGPYGYTF	TGTGCCAGCAGCCCCGGGGGTCCCTATGGCTACACCTTC
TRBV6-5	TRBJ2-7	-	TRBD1	CASSYSMAGGPLEQYF	TGTGCCAGCAGTTACTCGATGGCAGGGGGCCCTCTGGAGCAGTACTTC
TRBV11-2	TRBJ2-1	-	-	CASSLESAEEFF	TGTGCCAGCAGCTTAGAATCGGCGGAGGAGTTCTTC
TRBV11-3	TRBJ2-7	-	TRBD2	CASSLARTSGRAYTYF	TGTGCCAGCAGCTTAGCCAGGACTAGCGGGAGAGCCTACACGTACTTC
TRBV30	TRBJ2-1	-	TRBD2	CAWSWLAGNEQFF	TGTGCCTGGAGTTGGTTAGCGGGCAATGAGCAGTTCTTC
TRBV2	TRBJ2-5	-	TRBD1	CASSAGTGGMETQYF	TGTGCCAGCAGCGCCGGGACAGGGGGAATGGAGACCCAGTACTTC
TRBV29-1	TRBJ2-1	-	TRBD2	CSVEDWWILGGEGGNEQFF	TGCAGCGTTGAAGATTGGTGGATTCTAGGAGGGGAGGGTGGCAATGAGCAGTTCTTC
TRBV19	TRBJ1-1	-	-	CASSITGMNTEAFF	TGTGCCAGTAGTATTACGGGGATGAACACTGAAGCTTTCTTT
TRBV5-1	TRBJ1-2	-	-	CASSLVGLLEGYTF	TGCGCCAGCAGCCTCGTCGGTCTTTTGGAGGGCTACACCTTC
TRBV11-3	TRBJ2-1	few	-	CASTPGSADRGEQFF	TGTGCCAGCACCCCAGGTAGCGCTGACCGGGGTGAGCAGTTCTTC
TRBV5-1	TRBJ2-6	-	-	CASSLDRSGANVLTF	TGCGCCAGCAGCTTGGACAGGTCTGGGGCCAACGTCCTGACTTTC
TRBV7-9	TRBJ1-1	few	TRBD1	CASSPRGWNTEAFF	TGTGCCAGCAGCCCCAGGGGGTGGAACACTGAAGCTTTCTTT